This TCR beta chain was documented in a study of blood T cell repertoires in COVID-19. Overall study context: Material from acute and convalescent COVID-19 was sourced from the United States, Italy and Spain.

Original handling: Reference gene primer amplification in the assay estimated nucleated cell counts. Data came from immunoSEQ multiplex PCR; TCRdb stores just in-frame clones and leaves some out. V, J and clone size are those of that table, while D and trimming were read from the DNA. The data hold tens of thousands of clones, with approximately 89% observed a single time. The CDR3 runs to 16 residues. Germline V CDR1 and CDR2: SGHRS, YFSETQ. V was clipped by 4 bases and J by 2 bases; unmatched bases: 11. This receptor was taken from a woman aged 55-75 years with active COVID-19. The V gene is TRBV5-1, the J gene TRBJ2-7; 8 bases line up with TRBD2. The sample taken for sequencing was peripheral blood. The CDR3 spells CASSPLGAGEPYEQYF. Written as DNA, the CDR3 is TGCGCCAGCAGCCCGTTGGGAGCGGGGGAACCCTACGAGCAGTACTTC.